A selection of T cell receptor beta chains follows, all from one sample in a study of cytomegalovirus exposure and HLA in healthy donors. Only in-frame clones appear in the TCRdb table, and some are missing; sequencing was by immunoSEQ multiplex PCR. The sample carries about 130,000 clones, about 80% recorded once. The sample comprised PBMCs. These receptors were taken from a man in his forties or fifties in good health and CMV-seronegative. Each CDR3 is given with its conserved first and last residue. The D gene is left open where the match is weak. Clone size is shown for a subset of rows, as once, few, many or a class of expanded clone.

TRBJ2-1 TRBD2 TRBV30 NA 16 CAWSVPAGGVGVEQFF TGTGCCTGGAGTGTACCAGCGGGAGGAGTCGGCGTTGAGCAGTTCTTC
TRBJ2-7 NA TRBV23-1 NA 14 CASSQSEGSYEQYF TGCGCCAGCAGTCAATCGGAGGGCTCCTACGAGCAGTACTTC
TRBJ2-2 TRBD2 TRBV2 NA 15 CASSPGLGNTGELFF TGTGCCAGCAGTCCGGGACTAGGGAACACCGGGGAGCTGTTTTTT
TRBJ2-7 TRBD1 TRBV5-1 NA 15 CASSHLETGGAGQYF TGCGCCAGCAGCCACTTAGAGACAGGGGGCGCTGGGCAGTACTTC
TRBJ2-7 TRBD1 TRBV5-1 NA 14 CASSLRQGGHEQYF TGCGCCAGCAGCCTCCGACAGGGTGGGCACGAGCAGTACTTC
TRBJ1-1 NA TRBV11-2 NA 11 CASSPRTEAFF TGTGCCAGCAGCCCCCGTACTGAAGCTTTCTTT
TRBJ1-2 TRBD1 TRBV5-1 NA 14 CASSPGQPGGGYTF TGCGCCAGCAGCCCGGGACAGCCTGGAGGTGGCTACACCTTC
TRBJ2-7 NA TRBV28 NA 11 CASSSTYEQYF TGTGCCAGCAGTTCTACCTACGAGCAGTACTTC
TRBJ1-4 TRBD1 TRBV2 NA 15 CASRTGGAVFEKLFF TGTGCCAGTCGGACAGGGGGCGCAGTTTTTGAAAAACTGTTTTTT
TRBJ2-1 NA TRBV5-1 NA 13 CASSFYAGNEQFF TGCGCCAGCAGCTTTTACGCAGGCAATGAGCAGTTCTTC
TRBJ1-2 NA TRBV5-6 NA 15 CASSPSGTANYGYTF TGTGCCAGCAGCCCCTCGGGAACGGCAAACTATGGCTACACCTTC
TRBJ1-6 NA TRBV7-9 once 13 CASTPGLGSPLHF TGTGCCAGCACCCCGGGGTTAGGATCACCCCTCCACTTT
TRBJ1-2 TRBD1 TRBV9 NA 14 CASSARQGGNGYTF TGTGCCAGCAGCGCGAGACAGGGGGGGAATGGCTACACCTTC
TRBJ2-1 TRBD2 TRBV30 NA 15 CAFDLLAGGPGEQFF TGTGCCTTTGACCTACTAGCGGGGGGGCCTGGTGAGCAGTTCTTC
TRBJ1-1 NA TRBV18 few 15 CASSPPDKLNTEAFF TGTGCCAGCTCACCACCGGACAAGCTAAACACTGAAGCTTTCTTT
TRBJ2-7 NA TRBV7-9 once 12 CSSSPSGDEQYF TGTTCCAGCAGCCCGAGCGGTGACGAGCAGTACTTC
TRBJ2-7 TRBD2 TRBV6-6 NA 15 CASSYRLAGAPEQYF TGTGCCAGCAGTTACAGACTAGCGGGAGCCCCCGAGCAGTACTTC
TRBJ1-5 TRBD1 TRBV6-1 NA 14 CASNPGQSYQPQHF TGTGCCAGCAACCCGGGACAGTCATATCAGCCCCAGCATTTT
TRBJ1-1 NA TRBV7-8 NA 13 CASSGQGGTEAFF TGTGCCAGCAGTGGACAAGGGGGCACTGAAGCTTTCTTT
TRBJ1-4 TRBD1 TRBV15 NA 13 CATSRDRFEKLFF TGTGCCACCAGCAGGGACAGGTTTGAAAAACTGTTTTTT
TRBJ2-1 NA TRBV6-1 NA 14 CASALQGSYNEQFF TGTGCCAGCGCCCTACAGGGTTCCTACAATGAGCAGTTCTTC
TRBJ1-2 TRBD1 TRBV27 NA 16 CASSPTRTGGRDGYTF TGTGCCAGCAGTCCTACGCGGACAGGGGGGCGTGATGGCTACACCTTC
TRBJ2-3 TRBD1 TRBV5-4 NA 15 CASSSRTGGTDTQYF TGTGCCAGCAGCTCCCGGACAGGGGGCACAGATACGCAGTATTTT
TRBJ2-7 NA TRBV5-1 NA 16 CASSLAERGLDYEQYF TGCGCCAGCAGCTTGGCCGAGAGGGGACTTGACTACGAGCAGTACTTC
TRBJ1-5 NA TRBV6-1 NA 15 CASTGGWGGNQPQHF TGTGCCAGCACGGGGGGTTGGGGGGGCAATCAGCCCCAGCATTTT
TRBJ1-1 TRBD1 TRBV27 NA 13 CASSRTGSPEAFF TGTGCCAGCAGTCGGACAGGGAGTCCTGAAGCTTTCTTT
TRBJ2-7 TRBD1 TRBV6-5 NA 15 CASSYSGTGQYEQYF TGTGCCAGCAGTTACTCAGGGACAGGGCAATACGAGCAGTACTTC
TRBJ2-7 NA TRBV7-9 NA 19 CASSRTIPTSSTGPYEQYF TGTGCCAGCAGCCGGACTATACCCACATCATCGACAGGGCCCTACGAGCAGTACTTC
TRBJ2-3 TRBD2 TRBV6-4 NA 16 CATAQYSGSLEDTQYF TGTGCCACCGCCCAATATAGCGGGAGCTTGGAAGATACGCAGTATTTT
TRBJ1-1 NA TRBV28 NA 18 CASSPNIPLWGVNTEAFF TGTGCCAGCAGTCCGAATATCCCCTTGTGGGGGGTGAACACTGAAGCTTTCTTT
TRBJ2-1 NA TRBV2 NA 11 CARTGYNEQFF TGTGCCAGAACGGGGTACAATGAGCAGTTCTTC
TRBJ2-7 NA TRBV5-8 once 17 CASSTTLSQGNFDEQYF TGTGCCAGCAGCACCACCTTATCCCAGGGGAATTTCGACGAGCAGTACTTC
TRBJ1-4 NA TRBV30 NA 14 CAWRPGGASEKLFF TGTGCCTGGAGACCCGGGGGGGCTAGCGAAAAACTGTTTTTT
TRBJ1-1 TRBD1 TRBV19 NA 15 CASSSGGAVNTEAFF TGTGCCAGTAGTTCAGGGGGCGCAGTGAACACTGAAGCTTTCTTT
TRBJ1-1 NA TRBV6-4 few 13 CASRRTQNTEAFF TGTGCCAGCAGACGAACACAGAACACTGAAGCTTTCTTT
TRBJ2-7 NA TRBV2 few 14 CASSLSGTAHEQYF TGTGCCAGCAGCCTTAGCGGCACCGCCCACGAGCAGTACTTC
TRBJ1-1 NA TRBV20-1 NA 10 CSAGPTEAFF TGCAGTGCTGGGCCTACTGAAGCTTTCTTT
TRBJ2-5 TRBD1 TRBV27 NA 17 CASSLGLRTGGKETQYF TGTGCCAGCAGTTTAGGCTTAAGGACAGGGGGAAAAGAGACCCAGTACTTC
TRBJ1-1 TRBD1 TRBV2 few 13 CASRSTGGTEAFF TGTGCCAGCAGATCTACAGGGGGCACTGAAGCTTTCTTT
TRBJ2-1 TRBD2 TRBV6-1 NA 15 CATLGGTDTYNEQFF TGTGCCACCCTGGGGGGGACGGATACCTACAATGAGCAGTTCTTC
TRBJ2-7 NA TRBV7-8 NA 11 CASSYLYEQYF TGTGCCAGCAGCTACTTATACGAGCAGTACTTC
TRBJ2-7 TRBD2 TRBV4-1 NA 15 CASSQPGLARNEQYF TGCGCCAGCAGCCAACCGGGACTAGCAAGGAACGAGCAGTACTTC